This T cell receptor (beta chain) comes out of a study of blood T cell repertoires in COVID-19. Per the study methods: Nucleated cell number was recorded as an estimate derived from reference gene primer amplification. Profiled with immunoSEQ multiplex PCR; TCRdb holds only in-frame clones, not every one. The V and J calls and clone size were taken over from that table, and D and trimming were inferred from the DNA. The table lists 150,000 to 200,000 clones, 80% to 95% of them singletons. CDR1 and CDR2 from the germline V gene are ENHRY and SYGVKD. V was trimmed by 4 bases and J by 4 bases, leaving 13 bases between them. The CDR3 loop spans 14 amino acids. It was during active infection that Seattle patients were enrolled and then longitudinally followed.

Sample: peripheral blood. The clonotype originates from a man aged 30 to 39 with COVID-19, enrolled during active disease. The V call is TRBV10-3, the J call TRBJ1-2; TRBD1 might be the D (5 bases). DNA for the CDR3: TGTGCCATCAGTGCCGGGACTCTGGGCTATGGCTACACCTTC. It codes for CAISAGTLGYGYTF.